The clone carrying this TCR beta chain occurred a few times. What it recognizes is unknown. This entry is derived from a study of CD8 T cells in ankylosing spondylitis. Study conclusions and caveats: CD8+ disease-linked clones were present at relatively low frequencies in blood. Ankylosing spondylitis blood appeared to carry a characteristic TCR beta motif of roughly eight highly homologous variants.

Libraries for TCR beta were made by quantitative 5'-RACE with molecular barcodes. In TCRdb, the 5' RACE reads were re-called with MiXCR into one record per CDR3 protein. The data hold some 300,000 distinct CDR3 sequences, with less than 25% observed a single time. This CDR3 is built from 15 residues. V was pared by 3 bases and J by 0 bases, with 5 bases of the junction left unmatched. The chain couples TRBV12-3 or TRBV12-4 to TRBJ2-7, with TRBD2 matching 7 bases. This receptor was obtained from a female donor with ankylosing spondylitis or in good health (not recorded which). The sequenced sample was blood, either unsorted or a sorted T cell fraction (not recorded which). The CDR3: CASSFWLAASYEQYF. The CDR3 DNA follows: TGTGCCAGCAGTTTTTGGCTAGCGGCCTCCTACGAGCAGTACTTC.